Each of the 25 T cell receptor beta chains below was sequenced from the same sample in a study of CD8+ T cells in alopecia areata. Reverse transcription of extracted RNA yielded cDNA, which provided the sequencing template. Generated by immunoSEQ multiplex PCR, the TCRdb table keeps only in-frame clones and is missing some. The profile covers roughly 150,000 clones, with approximately 60% appearing a single time and approximately 4.8% taken by the ten largest. The sequencing sample was made of CD4+ T cells sorted from blood. The receptor source for this set is a human donor in good health.

The chain couples TRBV25-1 to TRBJ2-3; D is ambiguous. This CDR3 spans 12 amino acids. The germline V and J ends were trimmed by 4 bases and 3 bases, with 5 bases remaining between them. Germline CDR1 is MGHDK and CDR2 is SYGVNS. The CDR3 DNA reads TGTGCCAGCAGTGCGGCTACAGATACGCAGTATTTT. Translation: CASSAATDTQYF.

The chain joins TRBV5-1 to TRBJ2-1; D gene unclear. Germline CDR1 SGHRS, CDR2 YFSETQ. Trimming removed 4 bases from V and 5 bases from J, with 10 bases in between. The CDR3 length is 13 residues. Written as DNA, the CDR3 is TGCGCCAGCAGCCTACTACTTGACAATGAGCAGTTCTTC. Encoded protein: CASSLLLDNEQFF. The full variable domain, its missing parts supplied by reference TRBV5-1 and TRBJ2-1, is KAGVTQTPRYLIKTRGQQVTLSCSPISGHRSVSWYQQTPGQGLQFLFEYFSETQRNKGNFPGRFSGRQFSNSRSEMNVSTLELGDSALYLCASSLLLDNEQFFGPGTRLTVL.

The CDR3 sequence: CAGQGNEKLFF. In nucleotides, the CDR3 is TGTGCCGGCCAGGGAAATGAAAAACTGTTTTTT. The V call is TRBV30, the J call TRBJ1-4; D is perhaps TRBD1 (5 bases). The CDR3 length is 11 residues. The germline CDR1 and CDR2 sequences are GTSNPN and SVGIG (reference sequence). Between the trimmed V and J ends, which lost 8 bases and 5 bases, there was a span of 9 bases.

The V gene is TRBV9, the J gene TRBJ2-6; D is perhaps TRBD1 (6 bases). Germline CDR1 and CDR2: SGDLS and YYNGEE. The CDR3 covers 14 residues. The V and J ends lost 3 bases and 6 bases respectively, with 10 bases between them. DNA for the CDR3: TGTGCCAGCAGCGACCGGGACAAGGCCAACGTCCTGACTTTC. Protein: CASSDRDKANVLTF.

The J gene is TRBJ2-1, the V gene TRBV6-6, with 10 bases fitting TRBD2. Germline values: CDR1 MNHNY, CDR2 SVGAGI (reference sequence). V lost 6 bases to trimming and J lost 6 bases; unmatched junction nucleotides: 11. The CDR3 loop spans 16 amino acids. The chain's CDR3 is CASSRLASGSGNEQFF. The CDR3 DNA reads as TGTGCCAGCAGCCGCTTGGCTAGCGGGAGTGGCAATGAGCAGTTCTTC.

The genes are TRBV7-9 and TRBJ2-1; 10 bases fit TRBD1. V dropped 0 bases and J dropped 6; count of bases not matched to a gene: 11. The CDR3 runs to 18 residues. Germline V gene lookup returns CDR1 SEHNR and CDR2 FQNEAQ (reference sequence). DNA of the CDR3: TGTGCCAGCAGCTTAGCGCTTTTTGACAGGGGGCGCGTCAATGAGCAGTTCTTC. Encoded protein: CASSLALFDRGRVNEQFF.

This rearrangement joins TRBV29-1 to TRBJ2-5; D is unresolved. CDR1 and CDR2 (germline): SQVTM, ANQGSEA. V lost 4 bases and J 0 bases, leaving 6 bases between the germline ends. The length of the CDR3 is 12 residues. In DNA, the CDR3 is TGCAGCGTTGGAGAGTACCAAGAGACCCAGTACTTC. This translates into CSVGEYQETQYF.

The V gene is TRBV19, the J gene TRBJ1-1; no clear D gene. Germline-derived CDR1 and CDR2 are LNHDA and SQIVND (reference sequence). CDR3 length equals 14 residues. Trimming removed 3 bases from V and 4 bases from J, with 12 bases in between. CDR3 in DNA: TGTGCCAGTAGTATCCTCGGAGGTACCACTGAAGCTTTCTTT. It encodes CASSILGGTTEAFF.

The J gene is TRBJ1-1, the V gene TRBV30; D is unclear. Germline V gene data show CDR1 as GTSNPN and CDR2 as SVGIG (reference sequence). Deletions cut 3 bases from V and 0 bases from J, with 2 bases between. The CDR3 is 11 residues long. Here the CDR3 reads CAWRMNTEAFF. The DNA for the CDR3 is TGTGCCTGGAGGATGAACACTGAAGCTTTCTTT.

This clone has only a few counts. The chain recombines TRBV28 with TRBJ2-7; D remains unclear. V lost 8 bases and J 2 bases, leaving 7 bases between the germline ends. This CDR3 is 11 amino acids long. Germline V gene data show CDR1 as MDHEN and CDR2 as SYDVKM. CDR3 region: CASSRTYEQYF. As DNA, the CDR3 is TGTGCCAGCTCACGTACCTACGAGCAGTACTTC.

The V call is TRBV2, the J call TRBJ2-7; perhaps TRBD2 as D (6 bases). Trimming removed 7 bases at V and 6 bases at J, with 19 bases between. Germline V gene lookup returns CDR1 SNHLY and CDR2 FYNNEI. The CDR3 has 14 amino acids. This chain's CDR3 is CASTRTILGAEQYF. The CDR3 DNA reads TGTGCCAGCACAAGGACTATACTAGGTGCCGAGCAGTACTTC.

The V gene is TRBV2, the J gene TRBJ1-5; 7 nucleotides match TRBD1. Germline V gene lookup returns CDR1 SNHLY and CDR2 FYNNEI. The J segment lost 5 bases and the V segment lost 7 bases, leaving 5 bases of the junction unmatched. There are 13 residues in the CDR3. The CDR3 bases are TGTGCCAGCAACCCAACAGGGGATCAGCCCCAGCATTTT. Protein product: CASNPTGDQPQHF.

The table lists this clone with a few counts. The rearrangement uses TRBV5-6 and TRBJ1-3; 7 nucleotides align to TRBD1. The CDR3 runs to 16 residues. Germline CDR1 SGHDT, CDR2 YYEEEE. V lost 2 bases to trimming and J lost 0 bases; unmatched junction nucleotides: 5. In nucleotides, the CDR3 is TGTGCCAGCAGCTTATTGACAGGGAACTCTGGAAACACCATATATTTT. Translating it yields CASSLLTGNSGNTIYF.

This clone was seen a handful of times. The V and J genes are TRBV29-1 and TRBJ2-5; tentatively, D is TRBD1 (5 bases). Germline-derived CDR1 and CDR2 are SQVTM and ANQGSEA. The CDR3 contains 14 residues. V lost 5 bases and J lost 1, with 14 bases in between. The DNA of the CDR3 is TGCAGCGTTATGGGGCAGGGCCTCCAAGAGACCCAGTACTTC. This gives the protein CSVMGQGLQETQYF.

The chain uses TRBV6-5 and TRBJ2-7; 13 bases agree with TRBD2. The CDR3 is 15 amino acids. CDR1 and CDR2 (germline): MNHEY, SVGAGI. V gave up 0 bases and J gave up 6 bases; unmatched junction bases: 2. CDR3 coding DNA: TGTGCCAGCAGTTACTCCGGACTAGCGGGAGTCGAGCAGTACTTC. As protein: CASSYSGLAGVEQYF.

The V call is TRBV14, the J call TRBJ1-1; possible D gene TRBD1, 5 bases. This CDR3 is 14 amino acids long. Trimming stripped 4 bases from V and 11 bases from J, with 20 bases between. Looked up from germline, CDR1 is SGHDN and CDR2 is FVKESK. The CDR3 DNA is TGTGCCAGCAGCCCCCGTATCGGGGGGACGCGCGCTTTCTTT. Translated, it gives CASSPRIGGTRAFF.

CDR3 sequence: CASSQGKGADYGYTF. CDR3 bases: TGTGCCAGCAGCCAAGGAAAGGGGGCGGACTATGGCTACACCTTC. The chain couples TRBV14 to TRBJ1-2; 7 bases agree with TRBD1. This CDR3 has 15 amino acids. Germline-derived CDR1 and CDR2 are SGHDN and FVKESK. Trimming took 1 base from V and 3 from J; bases not matched to a gene: 5.

The chain recombines TRBV5-1 with TRBJ2-1, with D unresolved. The ends were cut back, 3 bases at V and 8 bases at J, with 9 bases in the middle. CDR3 size: 12 residues. CDR1 is SGHRS, CDR2 YFSETQ, per germline. The CDR3 is CASSSARDEQFF. CDR3 nucleotide sequence: TGCGCCAGCAGCTCCGCTAGGGATGAGCAGTTCTTC. Full variable domain (outside the CDR3, taken from reference TRBV5-1 and TRBJ2-1): KAGVTQTPRYLIKTRGQQVTLSCSPISGHRSVSWYQQTPGQGLQFLFEYFSETQRNKGNFPGRFSGRQFSNSRSEMNVSTLELGDSALYLCASSSARDEQFFGPGTRLTVL.

This clone showed up just a few times. V usage is TRBV7-6 and J usage is TRBJ2-3; TRBD2 matches at 11 bases. The J segment lost 3 bases and the V segment lost 2 bases, leaving 7 bases of the junction unmatched. This CDR3 is built from 17 residues. Germline values: CDR1 SGHVS, CDR2 FNYEAQ. CDR3 nucleotide sequence: TGTGCCAGCAGCTTATATATAGCTAGCGGGAGGACAGATACGCAGTATTTT. Protein product: CASSLYIASGRTDTQYF.

The chain employs TRBV5-6 and TRBJ2-7; D is unclear. V was trimmed by 0 bases and J by 6 bases, leaving 10 bases between them. The germline V gene has CDR1 SGHDT and CDR2 YYEEEE. The CDR3 is made up of 13 amino acids. DNA of the CDR3: TGTGCCAGCAGCTTGGCCGCCCCCGTCGAGCAGTACTTC. Its protein product is CASSLAAPVEQYF. The full variable domain, in which reference TRBV5-6 and TRBJ2-7 provide the parts outside the CDR3, is DAGVTQSPTHLIKTRGQQVTLRCSPKSGHDTVSWYQQALGQGPQFIFQYYEEEERQRGNFPDRFSGHQFPNYSSELNVNALLLGDSALYLCASSLAAPVEQYFGPGTRLTVT.

The CDR3 spells CTSSQENTTVAETQYF. Here the CDR3 DNA reads TGCACCAGCAGCCAAGAGAATACGACCGTGGCGGAGACCCAGTACTTC. This chain joins TRBV1 and TRBJ2-5. TRBV1 has pseudogene status. This CDR3 region has 16 residues.

On this clone itself: Other DNA sequences in the same sample also yield this CDR3. This chain links TRBV29-1 with TRBJ2-7; D unresolved. The CDR3 has 11 residues. The germline V gene encodes CDR1 SQVTM and CDR2 ANQGSEA. Trimming removed 4 bases from V and 3 bases from J, with 7 bases in between. The chain's CDR3 is CSVGGNYEQYF. The CDR3 coding sequence is TGCAGCGTTGGGGGAAACTACGAGCAGTACTTC.

This chain links TRBV7-9 with TRBJ1-2; a weak D match, TRBD1 (6 bases). Germline assignment: CDR1 SEHNR and CDR2 FQNEAQ (reference sequence). Trimming took off 5 bases at V and 6 bases at J, with 13 bases between the two ends. This CDR3 comprises 13 residues. In DNA form, the CDR3 reads TGTGCCAGCAGCACCAGGGGAGGGGATGGCTACACCTTC. It codes for CASSTRGGDGYTF. Full variable domain (rest looked up from reference TRBV7-9 and TRBJ1-2): DTGVSQNPRHKITKRGQNVTFRCDPISEHNRLYWYRQTLGQGPEFLTYFQNEAQLEKSRLLSDRFSAERPKGSFSTLEIQRTEQGDSAMYLCASSTRGGDGYTFGSGTRLTVV.

A few counts support this clone. This chain links TRBV7-2 with TRBJ1-2; D is unresolved. The CDR3 sequence is 14 residues long. Trimming took off 1 base at V and 4 bases at J, with 10 bases between the two ends. CDR1 and CDR2 (germline): SGHTA, FQGNSA. The CDR3 nucleotides are TGTGCCAGCAGCTTAGGGACCCAGAGCTATGGCTACACCTTC. Encoded protein: CASSLGTQSYGYTF.

This clone has a count of ten or more. V is TRBV2 and J is TRBJ2-7; TRBD1 matches at 7 bases. There are 14 residues in the CDR3. The germline CDR1 and CDR2 sequences are SNHLY and FYNNEI. Trimming cost V 5 bases and J 0 bases; bases outside gene matches: 4. The CDR3 sequence: CASSSGQLSYEQYF. The CDR3 DNA is TGTGCCAGCAGTTCGGGACAGCTCTCCTACGAGCAGTACTTC.